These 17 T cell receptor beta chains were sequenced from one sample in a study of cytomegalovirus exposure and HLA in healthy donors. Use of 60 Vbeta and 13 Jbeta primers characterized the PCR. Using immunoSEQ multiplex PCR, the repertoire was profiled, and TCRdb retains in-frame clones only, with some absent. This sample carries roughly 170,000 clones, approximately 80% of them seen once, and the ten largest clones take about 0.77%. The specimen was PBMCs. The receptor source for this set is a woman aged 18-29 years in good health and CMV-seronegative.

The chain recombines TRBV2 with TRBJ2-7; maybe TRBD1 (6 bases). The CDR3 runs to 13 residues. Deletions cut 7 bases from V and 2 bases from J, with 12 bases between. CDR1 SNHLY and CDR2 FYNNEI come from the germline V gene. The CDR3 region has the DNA TGTGCCAGCAACAGGGACACGGCCTACGAGCAGTACTTC. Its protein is CASNRDTAYEQYF. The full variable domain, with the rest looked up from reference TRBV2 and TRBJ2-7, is EPEVTQTPSHQVTQMGQEVILRCVPISNHLYFYWYRQILGQKVEFLVSFYNNEISEKSEIFDDQFSVERPDGSNFTLKIRSTKLEDSAMYFCASNRDTAYEQYFGPGTRLTVT.

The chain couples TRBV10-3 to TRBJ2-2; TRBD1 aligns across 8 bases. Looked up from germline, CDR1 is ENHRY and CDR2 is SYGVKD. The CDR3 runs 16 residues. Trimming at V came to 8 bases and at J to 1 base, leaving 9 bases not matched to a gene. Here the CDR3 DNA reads TGTGCCATCCATGGGCAGGGGGCGCGGAACACCGGGGAGCTGTTTTTT. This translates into CAIHGQGARNTGELFF.

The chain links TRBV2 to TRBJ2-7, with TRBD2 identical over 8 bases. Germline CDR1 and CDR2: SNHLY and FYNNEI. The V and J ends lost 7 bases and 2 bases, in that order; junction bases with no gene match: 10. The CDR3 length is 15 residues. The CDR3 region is CASTASGGRAYEQYF. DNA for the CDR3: TGTGCCAGCACTGCGAGCGGGGGAAGGGCCTACGAGCAGTACTTC.

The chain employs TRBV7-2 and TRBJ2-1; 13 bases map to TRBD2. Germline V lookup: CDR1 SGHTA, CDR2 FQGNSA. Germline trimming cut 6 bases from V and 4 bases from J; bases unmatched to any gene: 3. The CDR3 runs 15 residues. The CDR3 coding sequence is TGTGCCAGCAGACCGACTAGCGGGAGGTACAATGAGCAGTTCTTC. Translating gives CASRPTSGRYNEQFF.

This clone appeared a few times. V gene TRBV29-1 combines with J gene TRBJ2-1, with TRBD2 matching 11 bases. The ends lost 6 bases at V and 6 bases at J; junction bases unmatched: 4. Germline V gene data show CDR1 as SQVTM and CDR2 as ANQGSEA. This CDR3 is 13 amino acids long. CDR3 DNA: TGCAGCGTCTCCACTAGCGGGAGCAATGAGCAGTTCTTC. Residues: CSVSTSGSNEQFF.

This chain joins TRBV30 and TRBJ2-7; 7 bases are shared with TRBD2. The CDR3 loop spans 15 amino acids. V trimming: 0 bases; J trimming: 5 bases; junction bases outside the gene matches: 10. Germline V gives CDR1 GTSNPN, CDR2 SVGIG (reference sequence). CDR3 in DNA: TGTGCCTGGAGTGTAAGTCCAGCTGCGGGAGACGAGCAGTACTTC. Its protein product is CAWSVSPAAGDEQYF.

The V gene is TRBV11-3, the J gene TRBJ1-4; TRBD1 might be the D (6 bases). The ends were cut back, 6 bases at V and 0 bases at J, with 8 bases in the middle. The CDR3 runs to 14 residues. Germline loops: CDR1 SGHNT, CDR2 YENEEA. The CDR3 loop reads CASRSGATNEKLFF. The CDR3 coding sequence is TGTGCCAGCAGATCAGGGGCAACTAATGAAAAACTGTTTTTT.

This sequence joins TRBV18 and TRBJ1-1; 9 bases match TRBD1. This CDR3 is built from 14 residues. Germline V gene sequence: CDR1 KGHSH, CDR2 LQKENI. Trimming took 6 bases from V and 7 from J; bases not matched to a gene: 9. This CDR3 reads CASSQVADRGEAFF. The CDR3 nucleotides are TGTGCCAGCTCCCAAGTGGCGGACAGGGGTGAAGCTTTCTTT.

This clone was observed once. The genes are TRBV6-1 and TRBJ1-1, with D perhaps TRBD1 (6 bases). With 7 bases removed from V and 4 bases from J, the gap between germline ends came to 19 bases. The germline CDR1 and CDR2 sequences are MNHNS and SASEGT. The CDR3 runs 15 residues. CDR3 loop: CASILSGGAPTEAFF. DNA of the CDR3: TGTGCCAGCATTCTAAGCGGGGGGGCGCCCACTGAAGCTTTCTTT.

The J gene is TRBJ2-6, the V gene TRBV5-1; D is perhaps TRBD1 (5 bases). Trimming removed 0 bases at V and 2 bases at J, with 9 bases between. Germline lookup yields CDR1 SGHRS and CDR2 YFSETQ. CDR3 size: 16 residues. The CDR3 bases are TGCGCCAGCAGCTTGGCCATGGGGCCTGGGGCCAACGTCCTGACTTTC. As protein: CASSLAMGPGANVLTF.

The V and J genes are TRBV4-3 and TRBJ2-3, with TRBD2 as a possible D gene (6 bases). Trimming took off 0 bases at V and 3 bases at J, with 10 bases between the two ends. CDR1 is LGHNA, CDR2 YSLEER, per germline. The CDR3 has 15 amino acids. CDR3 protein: CASSQDPEGTDTQYF. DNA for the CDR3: TGCGCCAGCAGCCAAGATCCGGAGGGTACAGATACGCAGTATTTT.

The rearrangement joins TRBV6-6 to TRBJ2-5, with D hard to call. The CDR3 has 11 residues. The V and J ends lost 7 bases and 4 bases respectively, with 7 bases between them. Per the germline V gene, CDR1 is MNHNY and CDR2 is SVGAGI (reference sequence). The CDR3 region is CASTNGETQYF. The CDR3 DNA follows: TGTGCCAGCACTAACGGAGAGACCCAGTACTTC.

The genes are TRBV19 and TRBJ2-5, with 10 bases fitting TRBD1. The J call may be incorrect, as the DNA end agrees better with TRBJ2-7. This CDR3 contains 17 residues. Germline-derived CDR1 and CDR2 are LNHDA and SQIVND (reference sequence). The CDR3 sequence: CASSTSNRDRGSYEQYF. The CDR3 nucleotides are TGTGCCAGTAGTACCTCCAACCGGGACAGGGGTTCCTACGAGCAGTACTTC.

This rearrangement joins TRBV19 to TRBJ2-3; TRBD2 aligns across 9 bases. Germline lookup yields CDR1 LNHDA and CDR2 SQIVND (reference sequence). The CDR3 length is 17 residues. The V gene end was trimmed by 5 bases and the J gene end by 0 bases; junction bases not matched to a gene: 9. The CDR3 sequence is CASSVPSTSGSTDTQYF. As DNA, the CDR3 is TGTGCCAGTAGTGTCCCTTCGACTAGCGGTAGCACAGATACGCAGTATTTT.

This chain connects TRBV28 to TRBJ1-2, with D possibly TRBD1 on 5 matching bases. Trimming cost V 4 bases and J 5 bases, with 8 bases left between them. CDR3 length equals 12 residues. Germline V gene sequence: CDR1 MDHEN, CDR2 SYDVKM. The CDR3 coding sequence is TGTGCCAGCAGTTACGGGGGGTATGGCTACACCTTC. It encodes CASSYGGYGYTF.

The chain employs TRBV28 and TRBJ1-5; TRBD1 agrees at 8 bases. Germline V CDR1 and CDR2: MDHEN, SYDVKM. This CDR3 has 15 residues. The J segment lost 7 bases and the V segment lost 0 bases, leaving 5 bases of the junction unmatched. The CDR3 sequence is CASSLWTGVRQPQHF. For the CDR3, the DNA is TGTGCCAGCAGTTTATGGACAGGGGTAAGGCAGCCCCAGCATTTT.

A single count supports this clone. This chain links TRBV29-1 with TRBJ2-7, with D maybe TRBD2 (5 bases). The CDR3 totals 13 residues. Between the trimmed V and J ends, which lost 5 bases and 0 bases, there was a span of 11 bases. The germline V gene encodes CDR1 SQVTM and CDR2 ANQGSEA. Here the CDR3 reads CSVLGGSSYEQYF. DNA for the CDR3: TGCAGCGTTTTGGGTGGGAGCTCCTACGAGCAGTACTTC.